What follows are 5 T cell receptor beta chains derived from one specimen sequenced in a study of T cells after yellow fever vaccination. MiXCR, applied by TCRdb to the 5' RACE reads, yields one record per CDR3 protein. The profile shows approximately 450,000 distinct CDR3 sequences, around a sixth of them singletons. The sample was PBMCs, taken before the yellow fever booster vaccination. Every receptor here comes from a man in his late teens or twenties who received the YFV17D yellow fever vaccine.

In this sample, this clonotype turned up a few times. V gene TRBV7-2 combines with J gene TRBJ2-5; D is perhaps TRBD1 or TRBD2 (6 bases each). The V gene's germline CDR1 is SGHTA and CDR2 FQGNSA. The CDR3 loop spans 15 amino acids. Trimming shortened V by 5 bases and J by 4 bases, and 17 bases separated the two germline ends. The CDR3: CASSPTGGLSETQYF. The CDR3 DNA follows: TGTGCCAGCAGCCCGACAGGAGGGTTGTCAGAGACCCAGTACTTC.

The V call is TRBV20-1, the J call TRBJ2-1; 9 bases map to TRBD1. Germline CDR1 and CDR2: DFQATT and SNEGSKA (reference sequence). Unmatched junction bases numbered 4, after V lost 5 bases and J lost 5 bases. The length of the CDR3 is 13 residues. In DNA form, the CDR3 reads TGCAGTGCTGACAGGGGGATAGACAATGAGCAGTTCTTC. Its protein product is CSADRGIDNEQFF.

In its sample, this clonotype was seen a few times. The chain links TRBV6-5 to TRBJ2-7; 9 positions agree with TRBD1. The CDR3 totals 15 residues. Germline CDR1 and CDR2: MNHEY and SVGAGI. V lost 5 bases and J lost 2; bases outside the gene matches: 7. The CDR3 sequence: CASSTKGQGTYEQYF. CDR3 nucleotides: TGTGCCAGCAGTACAAAGGGACAGGGCACCTACGAGCAGTACTTC.

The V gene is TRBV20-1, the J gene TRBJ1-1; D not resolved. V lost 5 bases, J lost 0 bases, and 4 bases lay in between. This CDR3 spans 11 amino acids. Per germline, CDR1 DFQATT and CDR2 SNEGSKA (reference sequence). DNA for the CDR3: TGCAGTGCTCGTCTGAACACTGAAGCTTTCTTT. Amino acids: CSARLNTEAFF.

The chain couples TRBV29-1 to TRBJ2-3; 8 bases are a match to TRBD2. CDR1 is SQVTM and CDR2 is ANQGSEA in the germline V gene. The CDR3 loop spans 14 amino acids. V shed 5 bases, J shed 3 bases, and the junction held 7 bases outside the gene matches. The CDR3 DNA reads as TGCAGCGTTCTCGCGGGGGGTGGTACAGATACGCAGTATTTT. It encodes CSVLAGGGTDTQYF.